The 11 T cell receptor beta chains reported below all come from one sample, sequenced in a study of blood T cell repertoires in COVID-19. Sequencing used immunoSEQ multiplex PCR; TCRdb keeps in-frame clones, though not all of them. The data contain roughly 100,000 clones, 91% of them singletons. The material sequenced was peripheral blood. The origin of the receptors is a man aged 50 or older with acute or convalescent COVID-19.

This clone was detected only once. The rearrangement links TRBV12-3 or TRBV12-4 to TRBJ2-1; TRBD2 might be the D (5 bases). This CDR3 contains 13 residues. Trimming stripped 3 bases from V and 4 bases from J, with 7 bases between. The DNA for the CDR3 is TGTGCCAGCAGTTTCGAGCGGTACAATGAGCAGTTCTTC. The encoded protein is CASSFERYNEQFF.

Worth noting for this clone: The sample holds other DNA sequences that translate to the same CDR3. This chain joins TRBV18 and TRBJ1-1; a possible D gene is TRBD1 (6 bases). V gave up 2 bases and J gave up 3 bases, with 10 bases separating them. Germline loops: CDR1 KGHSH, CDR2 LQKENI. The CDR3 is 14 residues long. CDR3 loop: CASSPFPGDTEAFF. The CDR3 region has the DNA TGTGCCAGCTCACCATTTCCAGGGGACACTGAAGCTTTCTTT.

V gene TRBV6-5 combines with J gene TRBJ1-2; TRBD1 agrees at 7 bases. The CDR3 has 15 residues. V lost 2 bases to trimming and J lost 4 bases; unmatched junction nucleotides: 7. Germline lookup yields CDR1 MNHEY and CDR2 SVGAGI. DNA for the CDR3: TGTGCCAGCAGTTACGGAGGGGGCGCGGGCTATGGCTACACCTTC. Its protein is CASSYGGGAGYGYTF.

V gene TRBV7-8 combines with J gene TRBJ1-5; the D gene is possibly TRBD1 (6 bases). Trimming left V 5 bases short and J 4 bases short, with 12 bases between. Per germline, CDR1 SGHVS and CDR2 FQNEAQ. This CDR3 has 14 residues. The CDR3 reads CASSAGQPNQPQHF. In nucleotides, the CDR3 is TGTGCCAGCAGCGCCGGACAGCCAAATCAGCCCCAGCATTTT.

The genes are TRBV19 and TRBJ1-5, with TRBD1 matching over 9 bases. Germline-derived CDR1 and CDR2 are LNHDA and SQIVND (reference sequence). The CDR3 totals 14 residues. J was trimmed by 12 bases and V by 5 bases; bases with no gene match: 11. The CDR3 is CASSATGGGQSQHF. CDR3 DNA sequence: TGTGCCAGTAGTGCAACAGGGGGCGGCCAGAGCCAGCATTTT.

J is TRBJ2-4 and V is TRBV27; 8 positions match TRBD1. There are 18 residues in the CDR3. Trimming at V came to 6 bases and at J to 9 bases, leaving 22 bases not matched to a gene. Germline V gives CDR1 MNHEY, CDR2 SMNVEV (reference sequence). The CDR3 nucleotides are TGTGCCAGCAGAGGGGGTTTGGGTCGGGGACAGGATTTGGGCATTCAGTACTTC. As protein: CASRGGLGRGQDLGIQYF.

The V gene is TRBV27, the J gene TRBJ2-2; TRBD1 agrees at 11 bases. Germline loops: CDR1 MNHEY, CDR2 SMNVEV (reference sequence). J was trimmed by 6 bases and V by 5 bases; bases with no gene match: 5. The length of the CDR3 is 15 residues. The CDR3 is CASSPDRGRSGELFF. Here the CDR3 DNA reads TGTGCCAGCAGTCCGGACAGGGGGCGTTCCGGGGAGCTGTTTTTT.

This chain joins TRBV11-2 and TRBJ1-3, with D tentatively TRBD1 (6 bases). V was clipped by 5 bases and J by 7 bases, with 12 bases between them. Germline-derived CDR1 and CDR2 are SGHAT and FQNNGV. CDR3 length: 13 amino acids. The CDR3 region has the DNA TGTGCCAGCAGCCCTACAGGGCGGAACACCATATATTTT. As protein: CASSPTGRNTIYF.

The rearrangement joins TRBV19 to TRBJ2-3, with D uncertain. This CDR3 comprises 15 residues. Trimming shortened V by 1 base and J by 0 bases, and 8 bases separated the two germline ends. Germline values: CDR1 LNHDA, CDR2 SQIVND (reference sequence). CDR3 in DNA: TGTGCCAGTAGTATAGGGCGGCTTAGCACAGATACGCAGTATTTT. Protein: CASSIGRLSTDTQYF.

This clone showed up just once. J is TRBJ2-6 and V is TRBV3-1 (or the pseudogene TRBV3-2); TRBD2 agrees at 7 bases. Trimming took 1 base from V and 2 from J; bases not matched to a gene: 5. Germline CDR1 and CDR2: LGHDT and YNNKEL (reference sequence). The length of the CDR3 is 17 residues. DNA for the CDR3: TGTGCCAGCAGCCAAGCCCTCCGGGGGGCTGGGGCCAACGTCCTGACTTTC. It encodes CASSQALRGAGANVLTF.

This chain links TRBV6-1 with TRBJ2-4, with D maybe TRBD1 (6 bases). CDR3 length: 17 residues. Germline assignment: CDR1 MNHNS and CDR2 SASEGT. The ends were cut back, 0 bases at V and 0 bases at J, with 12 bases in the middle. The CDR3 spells CASSEARGDKAKNIQYF. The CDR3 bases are TGTGCCAGCAGTGAAGCGCGAGGGGACAAAGCCAAAAACATTCAGTACTTC.